This T cell receptor beta chain was documented in a study of T cells in Graves' hyperthyroidism and ophthalmopathy. Broader study findings: Most thyroid clonotypes that were expanded above 0.001 also turned up in blood.

This clonotype was observed a handful of times. Its specificity is not known. Graves' hyperthyroidism was deemed stable given no ophthalmopathy progression within 18 months. CDR1 is LGHNA, CDR2 YSLEER, per germline. The junction had 4 bases not matched to a gene; V was cut back by 0 bases and J by 0 bases. The CDR3 loop spans 16 amino acids. RNA transcripts gave rise to amplified TCR beta CDR3 regions. When the TCR CDR3 underwent first-round RT-PCR, the HTBI primer set was used. TCRdb itself ran the multiplex PCR reads through MiXCR, one entry per CDR3 protein. This sample yields approximately 220,000 distinct CDR3 sequences, of which about 16% are seen a single time; just under 45% belongs to the top ten.

The sequencing input was blood. J is TRBJ2-7 and V is TRBV4-3; 8 nucleotides line up with TRBD1. The receptor's source is a man aged 35 to 55 with Graves' hyperthyroidism. CDR3 in amino acids: CASSQDWTGSSYEQYF. The CDR3 nucleotides read TGCGCCAGCAGCCAAGATTGGACAGGGAGCTCCTACGAGCAGTACTTC.